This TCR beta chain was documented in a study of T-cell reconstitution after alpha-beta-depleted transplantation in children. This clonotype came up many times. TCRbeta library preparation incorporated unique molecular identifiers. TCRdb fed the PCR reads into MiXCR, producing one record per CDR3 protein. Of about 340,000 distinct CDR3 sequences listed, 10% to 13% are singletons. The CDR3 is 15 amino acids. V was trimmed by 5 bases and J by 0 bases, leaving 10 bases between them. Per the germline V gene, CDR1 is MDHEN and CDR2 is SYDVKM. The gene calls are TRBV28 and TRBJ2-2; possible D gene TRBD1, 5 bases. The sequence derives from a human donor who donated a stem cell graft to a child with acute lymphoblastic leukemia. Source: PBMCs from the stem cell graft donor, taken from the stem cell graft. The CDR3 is CASSIGQTNTGELFF. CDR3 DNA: TGTGCCAGCAGTATCGGACAAACGAACACCGGGGAGCTGTTTTTT.